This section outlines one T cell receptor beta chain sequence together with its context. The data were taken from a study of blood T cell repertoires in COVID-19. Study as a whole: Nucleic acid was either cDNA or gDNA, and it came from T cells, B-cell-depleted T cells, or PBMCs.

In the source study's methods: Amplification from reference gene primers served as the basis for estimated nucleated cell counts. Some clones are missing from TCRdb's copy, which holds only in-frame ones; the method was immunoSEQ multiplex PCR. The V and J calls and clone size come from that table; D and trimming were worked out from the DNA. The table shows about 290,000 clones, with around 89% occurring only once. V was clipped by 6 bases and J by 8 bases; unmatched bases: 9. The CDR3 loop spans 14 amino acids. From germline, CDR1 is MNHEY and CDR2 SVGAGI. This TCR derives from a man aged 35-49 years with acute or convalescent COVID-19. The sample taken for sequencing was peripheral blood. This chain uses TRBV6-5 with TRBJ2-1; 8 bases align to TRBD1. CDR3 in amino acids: CASSYRTGTDEQFF. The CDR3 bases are TGTGCCAGCAGCTATAGGACAGGGACTGATGAGCAGTTCTTC.